This T cell receptor beta chain is drawn from a study of vaccination effects on CD4 cells after COVID-19. The germline CDR1 and CDR2 sequences are LNHDA and SQIVND (reference sequence). The CDR3 has 18 residues. The junction had 14 bases not matched to a gene; V was cut back by 3 bases and J by 6 bases. Profiled with immunoSEQ multiplex PCR; TCRdb holds only in-frame clones, not every one. Here the sample spans approximately 19,000 clones, around 74% being singletons. Peptide-pool stimulation followed by sequencing identified expanded antigen-specific CD4+ clonotypes in the ViraFEST assay. The culture ran for approximately 10 days, and then CD4+ T cells were isolated. Their SARS-CoV-2 infection, verified by PCR, occurred between March and December 2020. Comment on this clone: What it binds is unknown.

This TCR was recovered from a human donor who had a prior SARS-CoV-2 infection. The sequencing used CD4+ T cells from PBMCs cultured with a peptide pool, collected before COVID-19 vaccination. The chain recombines TRBV19 with TRBJ2-2; 9 bases line up with TRBD2. The CDR3 DNA follows: TGTGCCAGTAGTATTCTTCCTCCACGGACTAGCGAGTCCGGGGAGCTGTTTTTT. This sequence encodes CASSILPPRTSESGELFF.